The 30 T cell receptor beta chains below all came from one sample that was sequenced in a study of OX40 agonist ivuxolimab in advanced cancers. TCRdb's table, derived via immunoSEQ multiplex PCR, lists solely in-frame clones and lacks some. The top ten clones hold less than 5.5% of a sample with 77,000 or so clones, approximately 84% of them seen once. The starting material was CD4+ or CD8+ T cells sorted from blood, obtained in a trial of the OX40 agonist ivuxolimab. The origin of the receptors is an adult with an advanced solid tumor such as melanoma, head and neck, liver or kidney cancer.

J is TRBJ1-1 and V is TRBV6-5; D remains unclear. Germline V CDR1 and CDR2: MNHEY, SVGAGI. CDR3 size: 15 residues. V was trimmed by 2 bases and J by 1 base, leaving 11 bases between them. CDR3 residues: CASSYGPDKNTEAFF. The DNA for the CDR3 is TGTGCCAGCAGTTACGGCCCAGATAAGAACACTGAAGCTTTCTTT.

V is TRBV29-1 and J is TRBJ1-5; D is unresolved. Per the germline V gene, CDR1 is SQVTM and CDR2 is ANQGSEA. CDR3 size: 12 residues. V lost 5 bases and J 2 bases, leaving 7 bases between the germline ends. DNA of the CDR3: TGCAGCGTTCTCGTGGGCAATCAGCCCCAGCATTTT. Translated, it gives CSVLVGNQPQHF.

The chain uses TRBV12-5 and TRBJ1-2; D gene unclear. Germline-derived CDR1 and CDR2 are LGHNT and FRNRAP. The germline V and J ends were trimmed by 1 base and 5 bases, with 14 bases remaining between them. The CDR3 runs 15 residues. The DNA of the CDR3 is TGTGCTAGTGGTTTGGAAGCAGGCTCGGGGTATGGCTACACCTTC. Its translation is CASGLEAGSGYGYTF.

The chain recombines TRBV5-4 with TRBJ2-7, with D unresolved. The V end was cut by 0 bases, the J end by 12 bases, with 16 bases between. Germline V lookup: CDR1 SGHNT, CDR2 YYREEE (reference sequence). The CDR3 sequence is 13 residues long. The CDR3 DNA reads TGTGCCAGCAGCTTGGACCCCGACTCCCTTGGGTACTTC. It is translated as CASSLDPDSLGYF.

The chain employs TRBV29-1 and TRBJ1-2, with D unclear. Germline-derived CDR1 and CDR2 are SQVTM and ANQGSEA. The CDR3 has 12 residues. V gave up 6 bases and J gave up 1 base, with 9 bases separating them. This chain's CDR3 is CSVATDNYGYTF. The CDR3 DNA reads TGCAGCGTCGCTACCGATAACTATGGCTACACCTTC.

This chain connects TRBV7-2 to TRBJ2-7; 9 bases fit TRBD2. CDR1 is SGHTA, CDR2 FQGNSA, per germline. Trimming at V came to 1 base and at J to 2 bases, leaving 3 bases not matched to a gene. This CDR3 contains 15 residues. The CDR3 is CASSLVGGGAYEQYF. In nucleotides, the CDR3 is TGTGCCAGCAGCTTAGTGGGCGGGGGGGCCTACGAGCAGTACTTC.

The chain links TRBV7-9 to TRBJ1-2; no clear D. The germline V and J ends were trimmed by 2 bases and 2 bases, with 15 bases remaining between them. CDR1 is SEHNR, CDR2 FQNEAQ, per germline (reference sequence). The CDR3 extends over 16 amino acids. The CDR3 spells CASSLSLWTPNYGYTF. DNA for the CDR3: TGTGCCAGCAGCTTAAGTCTTTGGACCCCCAACTATGGCTACACCTTC.

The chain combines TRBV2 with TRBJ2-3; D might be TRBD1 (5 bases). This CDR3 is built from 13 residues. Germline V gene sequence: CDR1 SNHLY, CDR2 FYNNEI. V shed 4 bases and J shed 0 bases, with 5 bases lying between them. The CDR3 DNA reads TGTGCCAGCAGTGGACAGAGCACAGATACGCAGTATTTT. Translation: CASSGQSTDTQYF.

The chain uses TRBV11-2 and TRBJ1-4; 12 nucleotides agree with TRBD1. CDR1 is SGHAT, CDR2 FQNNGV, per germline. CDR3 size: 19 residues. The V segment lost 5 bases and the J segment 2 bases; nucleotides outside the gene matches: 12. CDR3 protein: CASSGNLRDRGLTNEKLFF. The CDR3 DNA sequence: TGTGCCAGCAGCGGAAACCTTCGGGACAGGGGGCTCACTAATGAAAAACTGTTTTTT.

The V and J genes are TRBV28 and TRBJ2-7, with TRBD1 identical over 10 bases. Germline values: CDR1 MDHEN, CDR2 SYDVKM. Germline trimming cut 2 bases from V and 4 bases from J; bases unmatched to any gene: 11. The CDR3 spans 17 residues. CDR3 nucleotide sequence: TGTGCCAGCAGTTTAATCTCCGGTAGACAGGGGGCATACGAGCAGTACTTC. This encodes CASSLISGRQGAYEQYF.

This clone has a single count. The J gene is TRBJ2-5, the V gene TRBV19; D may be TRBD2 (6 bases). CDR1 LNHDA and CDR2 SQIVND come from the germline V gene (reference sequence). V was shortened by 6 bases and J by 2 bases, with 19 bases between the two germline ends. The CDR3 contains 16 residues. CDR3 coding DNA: TGTGCCAGTAGGGCTAGCGTATCCGGTTATCAAGAGACCCAGTACTTC. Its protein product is CASRASVSGYQETQYF.

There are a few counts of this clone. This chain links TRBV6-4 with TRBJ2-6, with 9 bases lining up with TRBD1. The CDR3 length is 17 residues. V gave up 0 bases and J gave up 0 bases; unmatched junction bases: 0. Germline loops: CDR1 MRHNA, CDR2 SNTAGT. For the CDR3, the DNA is TGTGCCAGCAGTGACTCGACAGGGGGCTCTGGGGCCAACGTCCTGACTTTC. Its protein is CASSDSTGGSGANVLTF.

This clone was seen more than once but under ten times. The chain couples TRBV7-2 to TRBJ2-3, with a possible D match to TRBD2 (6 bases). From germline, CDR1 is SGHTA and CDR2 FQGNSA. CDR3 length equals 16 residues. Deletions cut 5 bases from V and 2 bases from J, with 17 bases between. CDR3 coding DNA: TGTGCCAGCAGCAGGGCTTTCGGGAGCACCACAGATACGCAGTATTTT. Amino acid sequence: CASSRAFGSTTDTQYF.

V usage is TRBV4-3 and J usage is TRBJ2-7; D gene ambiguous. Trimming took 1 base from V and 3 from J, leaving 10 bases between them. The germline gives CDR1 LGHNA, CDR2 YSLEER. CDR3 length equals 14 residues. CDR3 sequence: CASSQGPYSYEQYF. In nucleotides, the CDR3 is TGCGCCAGCAGCCAAGGCCCCTACAGCTACGAGCAGTACTTC.

This chain's CDR3 is CASSLESGYSTDTQYF. The CDR3 nucleotides are TGTGCCAGCAGCTTAGAGTCAGGGTATAGCACAGATACGCAGTATTTT. The gene calls are TRBV7-6 and TRBJ2-3, with D possibly being TRBD1 (5 bases). The ends were cut back, 1 base at V and 0 bases at J, with 11 bases in the middle. The germline gives CDR1 SGHVS, CDR2 FNYEAQ. The CDR3 loop spans 16 amino acids.

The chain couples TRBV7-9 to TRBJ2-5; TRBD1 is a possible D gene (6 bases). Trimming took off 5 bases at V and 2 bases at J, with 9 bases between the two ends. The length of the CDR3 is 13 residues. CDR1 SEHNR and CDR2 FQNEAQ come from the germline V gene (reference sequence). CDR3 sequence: CASSRTAQETQYF. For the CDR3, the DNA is TGTGCCAGCAGCAGGACAGCACAAGAGACCCAGTACTTC.

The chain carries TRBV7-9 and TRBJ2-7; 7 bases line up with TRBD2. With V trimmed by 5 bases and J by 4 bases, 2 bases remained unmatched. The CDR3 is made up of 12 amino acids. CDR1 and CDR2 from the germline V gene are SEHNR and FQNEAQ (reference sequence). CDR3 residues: CASSERGYEQYF. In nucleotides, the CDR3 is TGTGCCAGCAGCGAGCGGGGTTACGAGCAGTACTTC. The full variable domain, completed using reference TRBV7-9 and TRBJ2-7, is DTGVSQNPRHKITKRGQNVTFRCDPISEHNRLYWYRQTLGQGPEFLTYFQNEAQLEKSRLLSDRFSAERPKGSFSTLEIQRTEQGDSAMYLCASSERGYEQYFGPGTRLTVT.

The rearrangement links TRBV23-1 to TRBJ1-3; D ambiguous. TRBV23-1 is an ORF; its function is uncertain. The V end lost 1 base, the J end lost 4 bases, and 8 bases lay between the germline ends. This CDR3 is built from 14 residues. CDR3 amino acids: CASSQWAGGNTIYF. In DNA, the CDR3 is TGCGCCAGCAGTCAATGGGCAGGAGGAAACACCATATATTTT.

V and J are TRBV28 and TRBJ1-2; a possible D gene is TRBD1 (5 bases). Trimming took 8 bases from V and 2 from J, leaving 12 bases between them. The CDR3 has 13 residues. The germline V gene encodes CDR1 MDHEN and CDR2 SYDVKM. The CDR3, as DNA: TGTGCCAGCTCGGCCGGGGGGAACTATGGCTACACCTTC. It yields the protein CASSAGGNYGYTF.

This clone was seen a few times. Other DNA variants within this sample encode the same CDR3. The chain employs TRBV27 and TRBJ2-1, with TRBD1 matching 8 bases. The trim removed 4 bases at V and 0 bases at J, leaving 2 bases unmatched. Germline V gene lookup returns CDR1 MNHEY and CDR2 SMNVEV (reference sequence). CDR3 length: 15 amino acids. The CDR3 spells CASSSGGVSYNEQFF. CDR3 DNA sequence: TGTGCCAGCAGTTCAGGGGGCGTCTCCTACAATGAGCAGTTCTTC.

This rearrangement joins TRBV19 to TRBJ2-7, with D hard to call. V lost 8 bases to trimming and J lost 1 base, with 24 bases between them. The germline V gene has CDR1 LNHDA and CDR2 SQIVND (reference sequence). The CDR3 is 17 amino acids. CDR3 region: CASAKHVRRYGSYEQYF. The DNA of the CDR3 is TGTGCCAGTGCCAAACACGTAAGGCGATACGGTTCCTACGAGCAGTACTTC.

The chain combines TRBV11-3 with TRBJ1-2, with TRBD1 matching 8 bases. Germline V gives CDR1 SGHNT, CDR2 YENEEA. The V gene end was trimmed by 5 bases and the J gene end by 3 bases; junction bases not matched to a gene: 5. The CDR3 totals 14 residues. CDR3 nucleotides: TGTGCCAGCAGCGTAGGACAGGGCGACTATGGCTACACCTTC. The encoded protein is CASSVGQGDYGYTF.

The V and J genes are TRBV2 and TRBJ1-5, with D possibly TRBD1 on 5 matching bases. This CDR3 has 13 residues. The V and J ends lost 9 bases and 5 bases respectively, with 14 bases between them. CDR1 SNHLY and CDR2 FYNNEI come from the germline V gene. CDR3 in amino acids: CASTGGEYQPQHF. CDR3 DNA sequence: TGTGCCAGTACAGGTGGGGAATATCAGCCCCAGCATTTT.

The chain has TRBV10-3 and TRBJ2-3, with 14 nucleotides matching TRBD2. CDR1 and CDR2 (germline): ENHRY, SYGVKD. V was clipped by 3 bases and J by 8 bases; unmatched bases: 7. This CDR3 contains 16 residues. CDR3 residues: CAISEGTSGSIGTQYF. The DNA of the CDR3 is TGTGCCATCAGTGAAGGGACTAGCGGGAGTATTGGTACGCAGTATTTT.

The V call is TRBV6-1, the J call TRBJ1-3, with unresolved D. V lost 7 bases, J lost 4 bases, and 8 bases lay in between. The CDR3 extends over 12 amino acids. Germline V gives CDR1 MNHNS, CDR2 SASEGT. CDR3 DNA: TGTGCCAGCACCCTATCGGGAAACACCATATATTTT. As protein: CASTLSGNTIYF.

CDR3 sequence: CASSLGWDQPQHF. For the CDR3, the DNA is TGCGCCAGCAGCTTGGGCTGGGATCAGCCCCAGCATTTT. The chain recombines TRBV5-1 with TRBJ1-5; unclear D gene. The CDR3 sequence is 13 residues long. Trimming shortened V by 0 bases and J by 5 bases, and 6 bases separated the two germline ends. Germline V gene sequence: CDR1 SGHRS, CDR2 YFSETQ.

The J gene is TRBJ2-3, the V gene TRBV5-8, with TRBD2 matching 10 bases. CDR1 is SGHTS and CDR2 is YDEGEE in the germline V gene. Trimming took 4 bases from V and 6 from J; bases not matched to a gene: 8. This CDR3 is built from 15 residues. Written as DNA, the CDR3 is TGTGCCAGCAGCCGAGGACTAGCGGCCTACGATACGCAGTATTTT. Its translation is CASSRGLAAYDTQYF.

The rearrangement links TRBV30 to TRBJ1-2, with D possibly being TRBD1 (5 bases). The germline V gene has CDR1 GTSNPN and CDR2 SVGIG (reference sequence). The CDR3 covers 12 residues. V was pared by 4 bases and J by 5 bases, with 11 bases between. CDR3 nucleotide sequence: TGTGCCTGGACTGGGGGGGAATATGGCTACACCTTC. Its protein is CAWTGGEYGYTF. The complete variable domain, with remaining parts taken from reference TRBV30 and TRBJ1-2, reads SQTIHQWPATLVQPVGSPLSLECTVEGTSNPNLYWYRQAAGRGLQLLFYSVGIGQISSEVPQNLSASRPQDRQFILSSKKLLLSDSGFYLCAWTGGEYGYTFGSGTRLTVV.

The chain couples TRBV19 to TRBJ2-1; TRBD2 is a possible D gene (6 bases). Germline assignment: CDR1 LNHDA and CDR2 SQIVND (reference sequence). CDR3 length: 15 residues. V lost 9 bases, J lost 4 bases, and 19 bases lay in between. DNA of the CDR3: TGTGCCAGCCGCCGCGGAATAGCGGCTTACAATGAGCAGTTCTTC. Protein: CASRRGIAAYNEQFF.

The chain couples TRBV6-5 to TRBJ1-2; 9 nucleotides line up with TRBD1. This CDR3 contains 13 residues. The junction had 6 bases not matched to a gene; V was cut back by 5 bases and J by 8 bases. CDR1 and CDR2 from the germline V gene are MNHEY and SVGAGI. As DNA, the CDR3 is TGTGCCAGCAGTCTACAGGGGGCTGGGGGCTACACCTTC. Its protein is CASSLQGAGGYTF.